This T cell receptor (beta chain) was obtained from a study of OX40 agonist ivuxolimab in advanced cancers. CDR3 length equals 11 residues. Germline V gene lookup returns CDR1 SGHAT and CDR2 FQNNGV. V lost 3 bases, J lost 2 bases, and 1 base lay in between. Notes on the study in general: What antigens the expanded peripheral T cells recognized was never established.

Points on this clone: Its antigen remains unknown.

Profiling relied on immunoSEQ multiplex PCR, and the TCRdb table lists in-frame clones only, not all of them. The sample lists about 120,000 clones, around 89% occurring once. The rearrangement links TRBV11-2 to TRBJ1-2; no definite D call. This specimen consisted of CD4+ or CD8+ T cells sorted from blood, obtained in a trial of the OX40 agonist ivuxolimab. The TCR originated in an adult with an advanced solid tumor such as melanoma, head and neck, liver or kidney cancer. The CDR3 bases are TGTGCCAGCAGCTTCAACTATGGCTACACCTTC. It codes for CASSFNYGYTF.